This T cell receptor beta chain was observed in a study of Ad26.COV2.S vaccination and SARS-CoV-2 variants (dated by TCRdb to the early 2020s). Background on the whole study: Vaccine-arm donors were drawn from COV1001, a multicentre, randomized, double-blind, placebo-controlled phase I-IIa trial of Ad26.COV2.S in healthy adults. Ad26.COV2.S was administered intramuscularly at 5 x 10^10 or 1 x 10^11 viral particles, either as a single shot or as two shots given 56 days apart. TCRbeta repertoire sequencing was used to assess the specificity and breadth of SARS-CoV-2-reactive T cell receptors after Ad26.COV2.S vaccination. A total of 32 samples were included in the TCR-sequenced set, comprising around 19 Ad26.COV2.S vaccine recipients, 5 placebo recipients and 8 SARS-CoV-2 convalescent individuals. Trial participants were randomized into five groups of five, in which low-dose or high-dose Ad26.COV2.S was given once or twice, or placebo was given on both occasions. Investigators remained blinded to trial group allocation during experiments and outcome assessment.

Comments on this clone: This clone's antigen is unknown. Within one base of it there is no much larger clone, and no base qualities were kept.

There are 16 amino acids in the CDR3, from cysteine to phenylalanine inclusive. Solely the CDR3 DNA is kept, with 48 bases framed from the first base. CDR1 SGHRS and CDR2 YFSETQ were looked up in the germline V gene. Cut back by 4 bases and 6 bases, the V and J ends lie 17 bases apart. The immunoSEQ Assay was used to sequence TCRbeta CDR3 regions. After extraction, genomic DNA underwent amplification by bias-controlled multiplex PCR, followed by high-throughput sequencing. Regarding the original processing steps: To quantify the absolute abundance of each unique TCRbeta CDR3 region, sequences were collapsed and filtered. T cell fraction was estimated by normalizing TCRbeta template counts to usable DNA, which was measured by amplifying reference genes present in all nucleated cells. Repertoire TCRs were annotated as SARS-CoV-2-specific by exact matching of V gene, CDR3 amino acid sequence and J gene to a known reactive TCR set. MIRA supplied the reference SARS-CoV-2 TCR set, which was filtered for enrichment in COVID-19-positive ImmuneCODE repertoires so that public or cross-reactive TCRs were removed. Based on the MIRA antigens, annotated TCRs were further analysed at the level of specific ORF or position within ORF. Depth was the summed frequency of annotated unique rearrangements, while breadth was defined as annotated unique rearrangements over total unique productive rearrangements. Group comparisons of TCR breadth used two-sided Wilcoxon rank-sum tests. This immuneACCESS table, as held by TCRdb, lists in-frame sequences with V and J called but not all clones. Of the missing ones, under half trace to an unresolved V gene in checked studies; the others have no known cause. V, J and clone size are taken as reported in that table, and D and trimming were inferred from the DNA itself. The sample contains a few hundred thousand clones, about 90% of them found a single time. The top ten clonotypes cover about 4.1% of the sample.

What the work shows at the level of the full study, not this receptor alone: The authors noted that total T cell responses may have been underestimated by the TCR breadth and depth analyses. After vaccination, substantial breadth of spike-specific CD8+ and CD4+ T cell responses was reported. Higher spike-specific TCR breadth was observed in Ad26.COV2.S recipients than in placebo recipients (P = 0.0014). The study was not powered to compare responses between vaccine doses or regimens. Vaccine and placebo recipients had similar non-spike TCR breadth, a finding consistent with the vaccine containing only spike.

What this sample's treatment or condition label stands for: approximately 18 received Ad26.COV2.S at low or high dose, single or two shots; 5 received placebo; per-sample allocation not given. For vaccine and placebo recipients, repertoires were sequenced using samples collected on day 63 after the first injection. In Cohort 1b, 20 to 25 adults aged 18-55 years were enrolled at a single site in Boston, USA, between 29 July and 7 August 2020. As a vaccine, Ad26.COV2.S was a replication-incompetent adenovirus type 26 vector that expressed a prefusion-stabilized SARS-CoV-2 spike protein derived from the original Wuhan strain.

Specimen: peripheral blood, collected in a trial of Ad26.COV2.S vaccine versus placebo. The source of this sequence is a person aged 18 to 59 who received the Ad26.COV2.S COVID-19 vaccine or a placebo. The V and J genes are TRBV5-1 and TRBJ1-6, with TRBD1 tentatively as D gene (6 bases match). The sequenced DNA is TGCGCCAGCAGCCCCTCGGGGGCGGGTAGTAATTCACCCCTCCACTTT. It specifies CASSPSGAGSNSPLHF.